This T cell receptor (beta chain) is drawn from a study of T cells after posttransplantation cyclophosphamide. Overall study findings and caveats: Tissue-infiltrating T cells from skin or gut overlapped little with blood T cells. Later post-transplant blood repertoires were often dominated by donor CD8+ memory clones. TRB clonality was highly associated with recipient CMV seropositivity and reactivation.

Sequencing used immunoSEQ multiplex PCR; TCRdb keeps in-frame clones, though not all of them. This table has 890 or so clones, about 52% appearing once. Treatment was busulfan-fludarabine conditioning, a marrow graft, and cyclophosphamide on days +3 and +4. A word on this clone: Its matching antigen is unknown.

Trimming pared 0 bases from V and 3 bases from J, leaving 6 bases between. The CDR3 runs to 12 residues. Germline CDR1 SQVTM, CDR2 ANQGSEA. The source is a female patient in her 60s who received an allogeneic stem cell transplant from a related donor and was CMV-positive. Some T cells may be transferred from the graft donor. The sample here was CD8+ T cells sorted from blood, taken after allogeneic stem cell transplant with posttransplant cyclophosphamide. This chain connects TRBV29-1 to TRBJ2-7, with D perhaps matching TRBD1 (6 bases). Here the CDR3 DNA reads TGCAGCGTTGAAGAGGACAGCTACGAGCAGTACTTC. Its protein product is CSVEEDSYEQYF.